This entry concerns a single T cell receptor beta chain. The data belong to a study of blood T cell repertoires in COVID-19. Study overall: The samples span acute and convalescent COVID-19 from the United States, Italy and Spain. PBMCs, B-cell-depleted T cells, or T cells provided the cDNA or gDNA that made up the material.

The ends were cut back, 2 bases at V and 1 base at J, with 8 bases in the middle. The CDR3 contains 15 residues. Germline CDR1 is MNHEY and CDR2 is SVGAGI. Participants reported their clinical history, and cohort assignment relied on those reports. Authors' data handling: Amplification of reference gene primers provided the estimated nucleated cell counts. TCRdb's table, derived via immunoSEQ multiplex PCR, lists solely in-frame clones and lacks some. V and J calls and clone size are those listed in that table; D and trimming were worked out from the DNA. Of 200,000 to 250,000 clones listed, about 79% were seen once; the top ten hold about 3.2%.

The source of this sequence is a woman aged 55-70 years who had recovered from COVID-19. Sequencing used PBMCs or T cells enriched from blood (not recorded which). The V gene is TRBV6-5, the J gene TRBJ2-2, with D unclear. CDR3 in DNA: TGTGCCAGCAGTTACGACTCCCAGAACACCGGGGAGCTGTTTTTT. Encoded protein: CASSYDSQNTGELFF.